This TCR beta chain was sequenced for a study of shared clonotypes between healthy human individuals (dated by TCRdb to 2020 to 2021). General notes on the study: Three men and a couple of women, aged 18 to 49 years, made up the cohort. For each donor, three plates each were used for CD4 naive and CD4 memory, two plates were used for CD8 naive, and one plate was used for CD8 memory. The study deeply sequenced blood TCR repertoires of about 5 healthy adults to estimate repertoire size and the extent of clonotype sharing between individuals. To increase sequencing depth and limit assay-specific biases, TCR repertoire library preparation and sequencing were carried out by different laboratories using diverse techniques. Per donor, leukapheresis produced somewhere between about 0.9 and 9 billion PBMCs. Summary of the overall study and its limitations: Only blood was sampled, and tissue TCR repertoires likely differ from those in blood. Larger estimated clonotype richness was generally found for naive subsets than for memory subsets. When a handful of donors were compared, the shared fraction of clonotypes was around 5% for naive CD4, over 3% for naive CD8, about 2.4% for memory CD4, and under 0.5% for memory CD8. Rarefaction of sorted-subset datasets indicated incomplete sequencing despite the large sequencing depth. Higher generation probabilities were observed for clonotypes shared by all four sorted-subset donors than for non-shared clonotypes. Pairwise subsampling indicated that sequencing depth was expected to affect the degree of clonotype sharing among donors. The small number of donors limited the genetic and exposure-history diversity represented.

For the CD8 naive samples, CD45RO-negative cells were positively selected for CCR7, yielding a CD45RA+CCR7+ population from which TemRA cells were excluded. The donors were healthy, HIV-negative adults who had no recently reported acute infections or vaccinations. Every donor was a Caucasian adult residing in Nashville, Tennessee, USA. After blood collection by leukapheresis, PBMCs were isolated using Ficoll-Histopaque density gradient centrifugation and then cryopreserved in the vapor phase of liquid nitrogen. Analytical flow cytometry was used to check the purity and quantity of each magnetically sorted T cell population. Each sorted fraction had its genomic DNA isolated and then quantified by UV absorbance on a Nanodrop 2000c. TCR CDR3 regions were amplified from genomic DNA by multiplex PCR using the deep immunoSEQ assay. Extracted genomic DNA from each cell subset was spread evenly across all wells of several immunoSEQ 96-well plates, with each plate serving as a replicate. For sorted subsets, about 210 ng of genomic DNA, equivalent to 25,000 to 35,000 T cell genomes, went into each replicate PCR. Purified libraries were measured with a Qubit 3.0 fluorometer, size-checked on a Bioanalyzer 2100, and measured again with the KAPA Library Quantification kit. A separate single-read 150-cycle Illumina NextSeq 550 flow cell was used to sequence each immunoSEQ 96-well plate. Concerning the study's data processing: Because the immunoSEQ output held only junctional sequences and lacked quality scores, the filtering could not match the filtering applied to full-length reads. Sequences were annotated with PyIR, a Python wrapper for IgBLAST v1.9, using IMGT germline references to assign V/J genes and CDR3. Any read was removed if the V/J assignment was weak (E-value above 1e-6), the CDR3 was missing, or the read contained stop codons, out-of-frame junctions, or ambiguous translated residues. V3J clonotypes were defined as sequences sharing an identical inferred V gene, J gene, and CDR3 amino acid sequence. Percentage overlap between repertoires was computed as shared unique clonotypes divided by the size of the smaller repertoire. Repertoire richness was assessed with RTK rarefaction, the Chao1 estimator, and Recon v2.1 estimates of unobserved clonotypes. Generation probabilities were computed with OLGA for all TCRbeta clonotypes obtained by the gDNA method from several donors. TCRdb stores this immuneACCESS table with in-frame sequences only. Part of the clones is absent; in the studies checked, under half of the shortfall reflects unresolved V genes, and no reason is known for the rest. The D gene and trimming were derived from the DNA, and the V and J assignments and clone size from that table. This sample is represented by roughly 1,800,000 clones; roughly 94% of them were singletons. Clones ranked in the top ten supply 1% to 1.5% of the sample.

Details on this clone: Its antigen is still unknown. No base quality information exists; no much larger clone differs at one position.

There are 13 amino acids in the CDR3, from cysteine to phenylalanine inclusive. Left in the record is the CDR3 DNA by itself, 39 bases read in frame from the first base. The germline V gene (reference sequence) yields SGHNT for CDR1 and YYREEE for CDR2. V gives up 0 bases and J gives up 6 bases, and the segment between their germline ends measures 7 bases. The rearranged segments are TRBV5-4 and TRBJ1-5, with the D gene call left open. Sequencing was performed on naive CD8+ T cells sorted from blood. This sample's cell subset or site label indicates: CD45RA+CCR7+. The origin of this receptor is a man between 18 and 35 years old in good health. The nucleotide sequence reads TGTGCCAGCAGCTTGGCCCAAAGTCAGCCCCAGCATTTT. It specifies CASSLAQSQPQHF.